This T cell receptor (beta chain) was sequenced during a study of CD8+ T cells in alopecia areata. The authors extracted RNA and reverse transcribed it into cDNA as the sequencing template. The table came from immunoSEQ multiplex PCR; TCRdb's copy has only in-frame clones and leaves some out. The data show 90,000 to 100,000 clones, roughly 41% seen once. CDR3 length: 14 residues. Trimming removed 6 bases at V and 4 bases at J, with 15 bases between. Germline-derived CDR1 and CDR2 are MDHEN and SYDVKM. This clone was picked up a small number of times. The chain employs TRBV28 and TRBJ1-2, with D hard to call. Material for sequencing was CD4+ T cells sorted from blood. This clonotype originated in a human donor with alopecia areata. CDR3 nucleotide sequence: TGTGCCAGCAGGCTACGACGGCCTGCCTATGGCTACACCTTC. It specifies CASRLRRPAYGYTF.